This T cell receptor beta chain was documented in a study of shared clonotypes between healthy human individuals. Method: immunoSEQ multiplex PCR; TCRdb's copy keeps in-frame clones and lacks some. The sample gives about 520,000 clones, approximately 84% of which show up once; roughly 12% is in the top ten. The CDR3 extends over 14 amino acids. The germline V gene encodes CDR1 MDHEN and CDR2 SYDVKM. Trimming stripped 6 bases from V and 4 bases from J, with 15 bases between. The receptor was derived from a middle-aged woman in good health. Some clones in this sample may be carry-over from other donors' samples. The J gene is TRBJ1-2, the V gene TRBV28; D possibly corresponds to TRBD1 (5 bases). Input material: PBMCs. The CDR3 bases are TGTGCCAGCAGAAAACAGGTCGGGGTCTATGGCTACACCTTC. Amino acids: CASRKQVGVYGYTF.